The clone carrying this TCR beta chain was seen only a few times. This CDR3 has 12 amino acids. Germline V gives CDR1 ENHRY, CDR2 SYGVKD. V lost 4 bases and J lost 2, with 4 bases in between. The record originates from a study of blood T cell repertoires in COVID-19. Looking at the study overall: Material from acute and convalescent COVID-19 was sourced from the United States, Italy and Spain.

Authors' methods: Reference gene primer amplification gave estimated nucleated cell counts. The protocol was immunoSEQ multiplex PCR, while the TCRdb copy is restricted to in-frame clones and leaves out a portion. V and J calls and clone size are given by that table; D and trimming were obtained from the DNA. The table lists around 160,000 clones, around four fifths of them singletons, with around 3.1% in the top ten. The sequenced sample consisted of peripheral blood. V is TRBV10-3 and J is TRBJ2-3; D uncertain. The sequence came from a woman aged 40 to 50 with active or convalescent COVID-19. CDR3 DNA sequence: TGTGCCATCAGTGGCGACACAGATACGCAGTATTTT. Translation gives CAISGDTDTQYF.